This T cell receptor (beta chain) was identified in a study of regulatory T cells in long-lasting Graves disease. Specified time point: newly diagnosed GD, antithyroid drugs for less than 3 months. PBMC-extracted RNA yielded the TCR library. This clonotype showed up just a few times. iRepertoire HTBI primers and Arm-PCR of CDR3 regions built TCR beta libraries. TCRdb recomputed calls from the multiplex PCR reads with MiXCR, one row per CDR3 protein. In the table there are 350,000 to 450,000 distinct CDR3 sequences, 10% to 15% of which are singletons. CDR3 length: 17 residues. V was shortened by 0 bases and J by 4 bases, with 20 bases between the two germline ends. Germline V lookup: CDR1 SGHNT, CDR2 YYREEE (reference sequence). The same data also contributed to another study, on T cells in Graves' hyperthyroidism and ophthalmopathy.

J is TRBJ2-7 and V is TRBV5-4; maybe TRBD1 (6 bases). The sequences come from peripheral blood mononuclear cells (PBMCs), collected at new diagnosis, from a patient treated with antithyroid drugs. The TCR was taken from a woman younger than 35 with Graves disease. The CDR3 is CASSLVVSPRDKYEQYF. The CDR3 DNA sequence: TGTGCCAGCAGCTTGGTGGTTAGCCCCCGGGACAAGTACGAGCAGTACTTC.